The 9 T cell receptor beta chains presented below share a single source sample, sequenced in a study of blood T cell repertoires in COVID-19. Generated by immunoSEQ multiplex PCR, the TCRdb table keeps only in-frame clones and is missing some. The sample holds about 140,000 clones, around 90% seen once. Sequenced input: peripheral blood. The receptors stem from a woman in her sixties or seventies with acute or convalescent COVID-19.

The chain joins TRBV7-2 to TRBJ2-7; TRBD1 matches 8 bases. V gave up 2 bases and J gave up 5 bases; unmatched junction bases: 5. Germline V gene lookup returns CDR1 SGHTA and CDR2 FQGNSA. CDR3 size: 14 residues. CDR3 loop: CASSLIRTGNEQYF. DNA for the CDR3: TGTGCCAGCAGCTTAATCCGGACAGGGAACGAGCAGTACTTC.

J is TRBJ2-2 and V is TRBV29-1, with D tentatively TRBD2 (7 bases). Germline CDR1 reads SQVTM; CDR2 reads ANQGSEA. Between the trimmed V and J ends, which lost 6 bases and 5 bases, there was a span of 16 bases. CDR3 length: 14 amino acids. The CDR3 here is CSVRLRGGTGELFF. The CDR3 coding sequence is TGCAGCGTCCGCCTGAGGGGGGGAACCGGGGAGCTGTTTTTT.

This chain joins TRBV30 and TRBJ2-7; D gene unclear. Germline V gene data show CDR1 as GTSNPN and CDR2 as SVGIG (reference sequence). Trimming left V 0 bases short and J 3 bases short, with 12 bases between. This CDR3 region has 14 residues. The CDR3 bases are TGTGCCTGGAGTGTACCAGGCCGAGACTACGAGCAGTACTTC. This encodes CAWSVPGRDYEQYF.

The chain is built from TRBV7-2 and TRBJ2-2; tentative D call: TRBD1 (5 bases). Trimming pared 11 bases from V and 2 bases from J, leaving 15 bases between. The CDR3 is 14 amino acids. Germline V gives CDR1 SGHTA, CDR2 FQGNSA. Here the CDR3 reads CASVEQVNTGELFF. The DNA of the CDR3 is TGTGCCTCTGTGGAACAGGTTAACACCGGGGAGCTGTTTTTT.

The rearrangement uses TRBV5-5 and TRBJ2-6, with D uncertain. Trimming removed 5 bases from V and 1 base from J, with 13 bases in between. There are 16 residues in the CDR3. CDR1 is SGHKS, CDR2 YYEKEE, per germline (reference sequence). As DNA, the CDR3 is TGTGCCAGCAGGGCCCCTCTTGGTTCTGGGGCCAACGTCCTGACTTTC. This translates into CASRAPLGSGANVLTF.

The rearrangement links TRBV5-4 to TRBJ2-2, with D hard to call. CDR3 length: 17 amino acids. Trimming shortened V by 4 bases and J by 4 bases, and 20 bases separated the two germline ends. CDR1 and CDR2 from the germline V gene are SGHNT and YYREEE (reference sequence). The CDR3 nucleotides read TGTGCCAGCAGCGCAATCACCCTCGGGTTAGTCACCGGGGAGCTGTTTTTT. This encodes CASSAITLGLVTGELFF.

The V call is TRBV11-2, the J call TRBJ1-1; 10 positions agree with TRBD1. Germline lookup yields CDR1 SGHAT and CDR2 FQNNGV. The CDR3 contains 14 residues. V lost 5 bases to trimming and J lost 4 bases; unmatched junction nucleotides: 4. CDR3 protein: CASSRGTGVTEAFF. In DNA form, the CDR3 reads TGTGCCAGCAGCAGAGGGACAGGGGTCACTGAAGCTTTCTTT.

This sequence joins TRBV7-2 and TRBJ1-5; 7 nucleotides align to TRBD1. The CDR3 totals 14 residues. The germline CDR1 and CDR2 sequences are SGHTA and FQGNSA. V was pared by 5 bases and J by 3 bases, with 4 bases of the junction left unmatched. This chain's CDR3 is CASSPGQLNQPQHF. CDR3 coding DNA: TGTGCCAGCAGCCCGGGACAGCTCAATCAGCCCCAGCATTTT. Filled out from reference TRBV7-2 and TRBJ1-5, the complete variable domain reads GAGVSQSPSNKVTEKGKDVELRCDPISGHTALYWYRQSLGQGLEFLIYFQGNSAPDKSGLPSDRFSAERTGGSVSTLTIQRTQQEDSAVYLCASSPGQLNQPQHFGDGTRLSIL.

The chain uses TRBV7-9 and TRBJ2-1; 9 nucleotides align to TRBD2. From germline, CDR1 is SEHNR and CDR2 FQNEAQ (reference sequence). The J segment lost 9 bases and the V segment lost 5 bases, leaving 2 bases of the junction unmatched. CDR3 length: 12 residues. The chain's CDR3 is CASSHSGGEQFF. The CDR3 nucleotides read TGTGCCAGCAGCCATAGCGGGGGTGAGCAGTTCTTC.